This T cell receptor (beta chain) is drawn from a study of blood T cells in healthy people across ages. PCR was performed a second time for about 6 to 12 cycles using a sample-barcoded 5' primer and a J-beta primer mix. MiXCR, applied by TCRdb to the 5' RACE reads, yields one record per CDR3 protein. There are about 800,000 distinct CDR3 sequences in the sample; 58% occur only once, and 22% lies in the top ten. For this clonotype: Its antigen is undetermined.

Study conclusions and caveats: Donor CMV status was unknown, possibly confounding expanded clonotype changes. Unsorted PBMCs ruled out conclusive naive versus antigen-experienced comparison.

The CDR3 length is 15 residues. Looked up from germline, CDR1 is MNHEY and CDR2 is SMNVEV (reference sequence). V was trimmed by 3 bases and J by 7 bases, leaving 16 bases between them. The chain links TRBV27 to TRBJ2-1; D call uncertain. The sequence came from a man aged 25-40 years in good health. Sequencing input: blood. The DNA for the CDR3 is TGTGCCAGCAGTTTTATCGTTGGGGAATCGAATGAGCAGTTCTTC. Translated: CASSFIVGESNEQFF.